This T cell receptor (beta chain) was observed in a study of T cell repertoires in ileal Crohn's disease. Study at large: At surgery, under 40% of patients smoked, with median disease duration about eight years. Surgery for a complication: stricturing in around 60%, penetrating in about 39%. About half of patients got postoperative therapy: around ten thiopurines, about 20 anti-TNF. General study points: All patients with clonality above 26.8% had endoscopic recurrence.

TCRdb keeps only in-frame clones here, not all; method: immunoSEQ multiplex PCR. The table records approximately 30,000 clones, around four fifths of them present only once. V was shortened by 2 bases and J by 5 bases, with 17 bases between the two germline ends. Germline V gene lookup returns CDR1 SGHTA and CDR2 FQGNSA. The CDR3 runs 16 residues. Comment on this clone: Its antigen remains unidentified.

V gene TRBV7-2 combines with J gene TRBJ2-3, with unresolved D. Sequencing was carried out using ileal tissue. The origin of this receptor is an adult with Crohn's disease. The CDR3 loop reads CASSLSGTPLGDTQYF. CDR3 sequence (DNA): TGTGCCAGCAGCTTATCAGGAACCCCTTTGGGAGATACGCAGTATTTT.